These 3 T cell receptor beta chains were sequenced from one sample in a study of preoperative IRX-2 immunotherapy in early breast cancer. Treatment specified: preoperative locoregional IRX-2 cytokine immunotherapy. Profiled with immunoSEQ multiplex PCR; TCRdb holds only in-frame clones, not every one. The repertoire includes tens of thousands of clones, roughly 75% of them detected once, and less than 7% sits in the top ten. This specimen consisted of lymph node tissue, obtained after IRX-2 immunotherapy. These receptors originate from a human donor with breast cancer.

The V and J genes are TRBV6-8 and TRBJ2-3, with a weak D call TRBD2 (7 bases). The CDR3 has 14 residues. Trimming shortened V by 5 bases and J by 3 bases, and 12 bases separated the two germline ends. Germline V lookup: CDR1 MNHGY, CDR2 SAAAGT. As DNA, the CDR3 is TGTGCCAGCAGTGGTGGGGGGGCGACAGATACGCAGTATTTT. Protein product: CASSGGGATDTQYF.

Only a few counts were recorded for this clone. The chain carries TRBV19 and TRBJ2-7, with 9 bases matching TRBD1. Unmatched junction bases numbered 12, after V lost 6 bases and J lost 3 bases. The CDR3 is 16 amino acids. The germline gives CDR1 LNHDA, CDR2 SQIVND (reference sequence). The CDR3 DNA sequence: TGTGCCAGTAGCCCTCTCCCCGGGACAGGGTACTACGAGCAGTACTTC. Translating it yields CASSPLPGTGYYEQYF.

This chain joins TRBV7-6 and TRBJ1-2, with D possibly matching TRBD1 (5 bases). CDR1 is SGHVS and CDR2 is FNYEAQ in the germline V gene. The V end was cut by 2 bases, the J end by 0 bases, with 13 bases between. CDR3 length equals 16 residues. The CDR3 reads CASSLLRGSSNYGYTF. CDR3 nucleotides: TGTGCCAGCAGCTTATTAAGGGGATCTTCTAACTATGGCTACACCTTC.